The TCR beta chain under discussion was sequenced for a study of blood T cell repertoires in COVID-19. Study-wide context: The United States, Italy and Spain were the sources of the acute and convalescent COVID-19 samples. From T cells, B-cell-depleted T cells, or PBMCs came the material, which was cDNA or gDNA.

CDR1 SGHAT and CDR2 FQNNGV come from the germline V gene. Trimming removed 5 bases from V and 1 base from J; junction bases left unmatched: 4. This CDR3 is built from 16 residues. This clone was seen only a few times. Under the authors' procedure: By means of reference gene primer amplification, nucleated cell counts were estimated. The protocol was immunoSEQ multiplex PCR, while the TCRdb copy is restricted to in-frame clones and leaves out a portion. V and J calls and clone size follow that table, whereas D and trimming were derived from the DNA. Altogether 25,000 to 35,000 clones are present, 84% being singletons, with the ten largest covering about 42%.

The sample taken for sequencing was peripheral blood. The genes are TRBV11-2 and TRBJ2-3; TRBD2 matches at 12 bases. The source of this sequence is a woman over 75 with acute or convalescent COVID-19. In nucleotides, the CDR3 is TGTGCCAGCAGCCCCGGGACTAGCGGGCGCACAGATACGCAGTATTTT. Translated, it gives CASSPGTSGRTDTQYF. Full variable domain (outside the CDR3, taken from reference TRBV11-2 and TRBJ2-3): EAGVAQSPRYKIIEKRQSVAFWCNPISGHATLYWYQQILGQGPKLLIQFQNNGVVDDSQLPKDRFSAERLKGVDSTLKIQPAKLEDSAVYLCASSPGTSGRTDTQYFGPGTRLTVL.